The clone carrying this T cell receptor (beta chain) was observed a few times. What it recognizes is unknown. A second PCR of roughly 7 to 11 cycles used a sample-barcoded 5' primer and a J-beta primer mix. Tagging of each cDNA molecule was performed by a template-switch adaptor with 12 random nucleotides. Each CDR3 protein gets one entry after TCRdb re-called the 5' RACE reads with MiXCR. This repertoire shows fewer than 1,000,000 distinct CDR3 sequences, under 45% found once; its top ten account for around 21%. The source of the sample is a study of blood T cells in healthy people across ages. As for the study in general: When template switching was applied, about one barcoded beta molecule was captured per two T cells.

V was pared by 3 bases and J by 4 bases, with 10 bases between. The CDR3 is made up of 13 amino acids. Germline V gene lookup returns CDR1 MNHEY and CDR2 SMNVEV (reference sequence). General study findings and limits: Naive and antigen-experienced cells were not separated, limiting conclusive comparison.

This clonotype was sampled from a man aged 55 to 70 in good health. The chain recombines TRBV27 with TRBJ2-7; no firm D call. Sequencing was done on a sample of blood. For the CDR3, the DNA is TGTGCCAGCAGTTTCGGCGCTAGGTACGAGCAGTACTTC. As protein: CASSFGARYEQYF.